This T cell receptor (beta chain) is from a study of T cells in Graves' hyperthyroidism and ophthalmopathy. Amplification yielded TCR beta CDR3 regions, with RNA transcripts as the source. HTBI primers were used for first-round RT-PCR of the TCR CDR3. A single record per CDR3 protein comes from TCRdb applying MiXCR to the multiplex PCR reads. Among around 600,000 distinct CDR3 sequences listed, more than 15% were seen once. Germline CDR1 KGHDR, CDR2 SFDVKD. The CDR3 covers 16 residues. This clonotype was seen more than once but under ten times. The junction departs from the called germline gene at one end, perhaps through a read error.

This clonotype was sampled from a woman aged 40 to 50 with Graves' ophthalmopathy. V gene TRBV24-1 combines with J gene TRBJ1-5; 11 bases match TRBD1. The sequenced material came from blood. The CDR3 reads CAASDRTGGPNQPQHF. CDR3 in DNA: TGTGCCGCCAGTGATCGGACAGGGGGCCCGAATCAGCCCCAGCATTTT.